One and the same sample provided the 25 T cell receptor beta chains below, sequenced in a study of CD8+CD57+ T cells in acquired aplastic anemia. The use of genomic DNA as template underpinned the TCR beta VDJ and CDR3 profiling. TCRdb used MiXCR to reprocess the reads, holding one entry per CDR3 protein. Counted here are roughly 250,000 distinct CDR3 sequences, less than 85% occurring once; the ten biggest clones make up roughly 42%. The patients chosen for sequencing had shown expansion of CD8+CD57+ cells (detected by flow cytometry). The specimen was sorted CD4+, CD8+, or CD8+CD57+ T cells (not recorded which) from PBMCs. The receptors originated from a human donor with aplastic anemia.

The gene calls are TRBV7-9 and TRBJ1-6; no clear D gene. Looked up from germline, CDR1 is SEHNR and CDR2 is FQNEAQ (reference sequence). This CDR3 comprises 16 residues. V was pared by 3 bases and J by 15 bases, with 24 bases between. The CDR3 loop reads CASSLAEGYYANVLHF. CDR3 DNA: TGTGCCAGCAGCTTGGCGGAGGGCTACTATGCCAACGTCCTCCACTTT.

The rearrangement links TRBV7-9 to TRBJ2-1; D may match TRBD1 or TRBD2 (5 bases each). Germline V gene data show CDR1 as SEHNR and CDR2 as FQNEAQ (reference sequence). This CDR3 spans 13 amino acids. V was shortened by 2 bases and J by 10 bases, with 12 bases between the two germline ends. The CDR3 sequence: CASSLRGETEQFF. The CDR3 DNA is TGTGCCAGCAGCTTAAGAGGGGAGACGGAGCAGTTCTTC. The full variable domain, completed using reference TRBV7-9 and TRBJ2-1, is DTGVSQNPRHKITKRGQNVTFRCDPISEHNRLYWYRQTLGQGPEFLTYFQNEAQLEKSRLLSDRFSAERPKGSFSTLEIQRTEQGDSAMYLCASSLRGETEQFFGPGTRLTVL.

The chain uses TRBV15 and TRBJ1-1; possible D gene TRBD1, 5 bases. The germline V gene has CDR1 LNHNV and CDR2 YYDKDF (reference sequence). The ends were cut back, 5 bases at V and 2 bases at J, with 15 bases in the middle. The CDR3 totals 15 residues. CDR3 DNA: TGTGCCACCAGCGGGGGGGGGGAGGAAAACACTGAAGCTTTCTTT. Protein sequence: CATSGGGEENTEAFF. Filled out from reference TRBV15 and TRBJ1-1, the complete variable domain reads DAMVIQNPRYQVTQFGKPVTLSCSQTLNHNVMYWYQQKSSQAPKLLFHYYDKDFNNEADTPDNFQSRRPNTSFCFLDIRSPGLGDTAMYLCATSGGGEENTEAFFGQGTRLTVV.

The chain employs TRBV19 and TRBJ1-1; no firm D call. Germline V gene lookup returns CDR1 LNHDA and CDR2 SQIVND (reference sequence). With 3 bases removed from V and 1 base from J, the gap between germline ends came to 9 bases. CDR3 length: 14 residues. CDR3 DNA: TGTGCCAGTAGTATCGGTCGTCAGAACACTGAAGCTTTCTTT. Its translation is CASSIGRQNTEAFF.

The rearrangement joins TRBV11-3 to TRBJ2-3; D perhaps matches TRBD1 (5 bases). Trimming took off 8 bases at V and 2 bases at J, with 11 bases between the two ends. Per germline, CDR1 SGHNT and CDR2 YENEEA. The CDR3 totals 13 residues. The CDR3 DNA reads TGTGCCAGCGGGTTAGGGGCCACAGATACGCAGTATTTT. It specifies CASGLGATDTQYF. The variable domain in full, completed from reference TRBV11-3 and TRBJ2-3, reads EAGVVQSPRYKIIEKKQPVAFWCNPISGHNTLYWYLQNLGQGPELLIRYENEEAVDDSQLPKDRFSAERLKGVDSTLKIQPAELGDSAVYLCASGLGATDTQYFGPGTRLTVL.

The chain has TRBV11-2 and TRBJ2-7, with 7 bases that match TRBD2. Germline assignment: CDR1 SGHAT and CDR2 FQNNGV. V trimming: 4 bases; J trimming: 2 bases; junction bases outside the gene matches: 5. The CDR3 is 14 amino acids. This CDR3 reads CASSCGGGAYEQYF. The CDR3 DNA follows: TGTGCCAGCAGCTGCGGGGGAGGGGCCTACGAGCAGTACTTC.

This clonotype is a singleton in its sample. This chain links TRBV7-9 with TRBJ2-7; no firm D call. The V and J ends lost 3 bases and 5 bases respectively, with 20 bases between them. There are 16 residues in the CDR3. CDR1 and CDR2 (germline): SEHNR, FQNEAQ (reference sequence). The CDR3: CASSFQRSADLDEQYF. The CDR3 bases are TGTGCCAGCAGCTTTCAAAGAAGCGCGGACCTGGACGAGCAGTACTTC.

This chain connects TRBV20-1 to TRBJ2-7; 13 bases map to TRBD2. With 1 base clipped from V and 2 bases from J, the junction kept 5 bases outside the gene matches. The CDR3 contains 16 residues. CDR1 and CDR2 (germline): DFQATT, SNEGSKA (reference sequence). CDR3 amino acids: CSARVSLAGGTYEQYF. The CDR3, as DNA: TGCAGTGCTAGAGTCTCACTAGCGGGAGGGACCTACGAGCAGTACTTC.

Regarding this clonotype: A read error may account for a junction end that differs from germline. The chain couples TRBV7-2 to TRBJ2-3, with 12 positions matching TRBD2. Germline values: CDR1 SGHTA, CDR2 FQGNSA. The CDR3 totals 16 residues. In DNA form, the CDR3 reads TGTGCCAGCAGCCTAGCGGGAGGGGATCACACAGATACGCAGTATTTT. It translates to CASSLAGGDHTDTQYF.

In this sample, this clonotype turned up once. Here the CDR3 omits its conserved ending phenylalanine or tryptophan, so a read error is the likely source. It is unclear where the CDR3 begins or ends on the DNA, so no DNA is shown, and the CDR3 is as TCRdb lists it. This chain connects TRBV2 to TRBJ2-1; the tabulated D call, TRBD2, remains unverified against the DNA. CDR1 is SNHLY, CDR2 FYNNEI, per germline. Both ends counted, the CDR3 spans 15 residues. The CDR3 loop is CASSVAGGGDQYFWL.

The rearrangement joins TRBV11-2 to TRBJ1-6, with TRBD1 matching 10 bases. Trimming took 4 bases from V and 8 from J; bases not matched to a gene: 8. CDR1 and CDR2 from the germline V gene are SGHAT and FQNNGV. This CDR3 is 16 amino acids long. The CDR3 DNA is TGTGCCAGCAGCTACGACAGGACAGGGGGATATTCACCCCTCCACTTT. This gives the protein CASSYDRTGGYSPLHF.

A word on this clonotype: The missing conserved phenylalanine or tryptophan at the end of this CDR3 makes a read error likely. No DNA is shown, since the ends of the CDR3 on it are uncertain; the CDR3 is the one TCRdb lists. The gene calls are TRBV9 and TRBJ2-2. Germline V gene data show CDR1 as SGDLS and CDR2 as YYNGEE. The CDR3 is 12 amino acids long, termini counted. The CDR3 loop reads CASSLVPGAMFV.

To note about this clonotype: An end of the junction does not agree with germline; a read error may underlie this. The chain uses TRBV15 and TRBJ2-3; no firm D call. The DNA matches TRBJ2-5 better at its end, which makes the J call doubtful. Looked up from germline, CDR1 is LNHNV and CDR2 is YYDKDF (reference sequence). The length of the CDR3 is 14 residues. CDR3 coding DNA: TGTGCCACCAGCTTGGGCGCCAGCCAAGATACCCAGTACTTC. Its translation is CATSLGASQDTQYF.

This clonotype was seen more than once but under ten times. Its ends do not fully match the called genes, so a read error is possible. The rearrangement joins TRBV25-1 to TRBJ2-3; TRBD1 is a possible D gene (5 bases). TRBJ2-7 matches the DNA end more closely, so the J call is doubtful. The germline CDR1 and CDR2 sequences are MGHDK and SYGVNS. The CDR3 is 13 amino acids. The CDR3 region is CASGEFVTDAQYF. CDR3 nucleotide sequence: TGTGCCAGCGGTGAATTTGTGACAGATGCGCAGTACTTC.

Remarks on this clonotype: Compared with germline, one end of the junction differs, possibly owing to a read error. This rearrangement joins TRBV5-5 to TRBJ2-3, with unresolved D. In germline, CDR1 is SGHKS, CDR2 YYEKEE (reference sequence). This CDR3 spans 14 amino acids. This CDR3 is CASPRTGRPDTQYF. The CDR3 DNA reads as TGCGCCAGTCCCAGGACGGGCCGTCCCGATACGCAGTATTTT.

The gene calls are TRBV7-2 and TRBJ2-7; D is ambiguous. V gave up 7 bases and J gave up 1 base, with 8 bases separating them. The CDR3 is made up of 12 amino acids. CDR1 SGHTA and CDR2 FQGNSA come from the germline V gene. The CDR3: CASNSFSYEQYF. The CDR3 DNA follows: TGTGCCAGCAACTCTTTTTCCTACGAGCAGTACTTC.

This chain links TRBV7-6 with TRBJ2-1; TRBD1 matches 8 bases. CDR3 length equals 16 residues. V shed 1 base and J 11 bases; nucleotides not matched to a gene: 13. Germline assignment: CDR1 SGHVS and CDR2 FNYEAQ. CDR3 region: CASSLEGQGTDTQQFF. CDR3 bases: TGTGCCAGCAGCTTAGAAGGACAGGGAACAGATACGCAGCAGTTCTTC. Full variable domain (outside the CDR3, taken from reference TRBV7-6 and TRBJ2-1): GAGVSQSPRYKVTKRGQDVALRCDPISGHVSLYWYRQALGQGPEFLTYFNYEAQQDKSGLPNDRFSAERPEGSISTLTIQRTEQRDSAMYRCASSLEGQGTDTQQFFGPGTRLTVL.

This clonotype was seen only once. V usage is TRBV7-9 and J usage is TRBJ2-2, with a tentative D call TRBD2 (5 bases). The CDR3 has 17 residues. Germline assignment: CDR1 SEHNR and CDR2 FQNEAQ (reference sequence). Trimming shortened V by 5 bases and J by 5 bases, and 21 bases separated the two germline ends. The CDR3 sequence: CASSHNPGEPITGELFF. The CDR3 DNA sequence: TGTGCCAGCAGCCACAATCCCGGGGAGCCGATTACCGGGGAGCTGTTTTTT.

The chain carries TRBV5-6 and TRBJ2-7; no clear D gene. Deletions cut 3 bases from V and 6 bases from J, with 22 bases between. The CDR3 runs 16 residues. From germline, CDR1 is SGHDT and CDR2 YYEEEE. In DNA form, the CDR3 reads TGTGCCAGCAGCTCTTTGGGGAAGGCGAACCTGGCCGAGCAGTACGTC. Its translation is CASSSLGKANLAEQYV.

This clonotype was detected only once. The junction departs from the called germline gene at one end, perhaps through a read error. The chain links TRBV2 to TRBJ2-3; D gene ambiguous. This CDR3 contains 13 residues. Germline V CDR1 and CDR2: SNHLY, FYNNEI. DNA for the CDR3: TGTGCCAGCGGGGATGCTTATACAGATCCGCACCATTTT. Amino acids: CASGDAYTDPHHF. Drawing the rest from reference TRBV2 and TRBJ2-3, the complete variable domain is EPEVTQTPSHQVTQMGQEVILRCVPISNHLYFYWYRQILGQKVEFLVSFYNNEISEKSEIFDDQFSVERPDGSNFTLKIRSTKLEDSAMYFCASGDAYTDPHHFGPGTRLTVL.

The chain uses TRBV7-9 and TRBJ1-2, with D tentatively TRBD1 (6 bases). Deletions cut 5 bases from V and 13 bases from J, with 26 bases between. CDR1 SEHNR and CDR2 FQNEAQ come from the germline V gene (reference sequence). The CDR3 contains 15 residues. CDR3 nucleotides: TGTGCCAGCAGCCGTGCCGGGGGCCACTATGGCGGCACCACCTTC. It specifies CASSRAGGHYGGTTF.

With regard to this clonotype: At one end the junction does not follow the germline gene, possibly because of a read error. This chain joins TRBV7-4 and TRBJ2-3; D might be TRBD1 (5 bases). Germline V CDR1 and CDR2: SGHVT, SQSDAQ. There are 12 residues in the CDR3. For the CDR3, the DNA is TGTGCCAGCAGCCCAGTAGGGGATCCGGAGACTTTT. It codes for CASSPVGDPETF.

Notes on this clonotype: Relative to the germline gene, one junction end is altered; a read error may explain this. The chain links TRBV9 to TRBJ1-6; D is unresolved. The CDR3 extends over 13 amino acids. Germline assignment: CDR1 SGDLS and CDR2 YYNGEE. CDR3 region: CASSVARNSPLLF. CDR3 DNA: TGTGCCAGCAGTGTAGCACGGAATTCTCCCCTCCTCTTT. Filled out from reference TRBV9 and TRBJ1-6, the complete variable domain reads DSGVTQTPKHLITATGQRVTLRCSPRSGDLSVYWYQQSLDQGLQFLIQYYNGEERAKGNILERFSAQQFPDLHSELNLSSLELGDSALYFCASSVARNSPLLFGNGTRLTVT.

About this clonotype itself: Relative to the germline gene, one junction end is altered; a read error may explain this. The J gene is TRBJ2-3, the V gene TRBV9; TRBD2 might be the D (5 bases). The CDR3 is made up of 12 amino acids. Germline V gene sequence: CDR1 SGDLS, CDR2 YYNGEE. The DNA of the CDR3 is TGTGCCAGCAGCGTCGGGTCAAACGAGACGGGGTTT. Protein product: CASSVGSNETGF. Using reference TRBV9 and TRBJ2-3 for the parts outside the CDR3, the full variable domain is DSGVTQTPKHLITATGQRVTLRCSPRSGDLSVYWYQQSLDQGLQFLIQYYNGEERAKGNILERFSAQQFPDLHSELNLSSLELGDSALYFCASSVGSNETGFGPGTRLTVL.

Points on this clonotype: At one end, the junction sequence differs from germline, possibly due to a read error. This chain connects TRBV7-9 to TRBJ2-3; D remains ambiguous. CDR1 and CDR2 (germline): SEHNR, FQNEAQ (reference sequence). This CDR3 spans 14 amino acids. CDR3 in amino acids: CASSSSGSPDMQYF. The DNA for the CDR3 is TGTGCCAGCAGCTCCTCAGGTAGTCCCGATATGCAGTATTTT.